These 29 T cell receptor beta chains were sequenced from one sample in a study of blood T cell repertoires in COVID-19. Assay: immunoSEQ multiplex PCR; the TCRdb copy retains only in-frame clones and omits some. The sample consists of 65,000 to 70,000 clones, around 80% of them appearing once. Sequencing was carried out using peripheral blood. The receptors here all came from a human donor in a cohort sampled during active COVID-19.

This chain joins TRBV20-1 and TRBJ1-6; 8 bases line up with TRBD1. J was trimmed by 14 bases and V by 7 bases; bases with no gene match: 7. The CDR3 has 11 amino acids. Germline CDR1 is DFQATT and CDR2 is SNEGSKA (reference sequence). The CDR3 here is CSGGQGRSLHF. In DNA, the CDR3 is TGCAGTGGCGGACAGGGTCGGTCCCTCCACTTT.

The rearrangement links TRBV27 to TRBJ2-7; D perhaps matches TRBD2 (5 bases). Trimming shortened V by 3 bases and J by 2 bases, and 17 bases separated the two germline ends. Germline assignment: CDR1 MNHEY and CDR2 SMNVEV (reference sequence). The CDR3 length is 16 residues. The CDR3: CASSFDGLGKTYEQYF. The CDR3 DNA is TGTGCCAGCAGTTTTGATGGTCTCGGGAAAACCTACGAGCAGTACTTC.

This clone was observed once. The chain combines TRBV19 with TRBJ2-1, with D tentatively TRBD1 (6 bases). Trimming took off 1 base at V and 7 bases at J, with 17 bases between the two ends. Germline CDR1 LNHDA, CDR2 SQIVND (reference sequence). The CDR3 has 16 residues. CDR3 amino acids: CASSIVGQGSWNEQFF. For the CDR3, the DNA is TGTGCCAGTAGTATAGTCGGGCAGGGGTCATGGAATGAGCAGTTCTTC.

Concerning this clone itself: Other nucleotide sequences from this sample produce the same CDR3. This chain uses TRBV7-9 with TRBJ1-1; no firm D call. Germline assignment: CDR1 SEHNR and CDR2 FQNEAQ (reference sequence). This CDR3 has 14 residues. Deletions cut 5 bases from V and 0 bases from J, with 10 bases between. DNA of the CDR3: TGTGCCAGCAGCCCCGGTCAGGTGAACACTGAAGCTTTCTTT. This encodes CASSPGQVNTEAFF.

V usage is TRBV28 and J usage is TRBJ2-3, with 7 nucleotides matching TRBD2. The junction had 6 bases not matched to a gene; V was cut back by 2 bases and J by 4 bases. CDR1 and CDR2 from the germline V gene are MDHEN and SYDVKM. The CDR3 spans 15 residues. DNA of the CDR3: TGTGCCAGCAGTTTAGGCGGGAGTAACTCAGATACGCAGTATTTT. This gives the protein CASSLGGSNSDTQYF.

The CDR3 DNA sequence: TGTGCCACCACGGAGGGCCCGGGGAGCTCCTACGAGCAGTACTTC. Amino acid sequence: CATTEGPGSSYEQYF. The rearrangement links TRBV7-6 to TRBJ2-7; perhaps TRBD2 as D (6 bases). Trimming shortened V by 10 bases and J by 0 bases, and 19 bases separated the two germline ends. The CDR3 length is 15 residues. CDR1 SGHVS and CDR2 FNYEAQ come from the germline V gene.

The rearrangement uses TRBV4-3 and TRBJ1-6; possibly TRBD1 for D (5 bases). V was trimmed by 0 bases and J by 6 bases, leaving 18 bases between them. The CDR3 has 18 amino acids. Germline CDR1 and CDR2: LGHNA and YSLEER. CDR3 amino acids: CASSQEELGWGSNSPLHF. The CDR3 region has the DNA TGCGCCAGCAGCCAAGAGGAATTAGGCTGGGGCTCTAATTCACCCCTCCACTTT.

The chain links TRBV18 to TRBJ2-5; unclear D gene. In germline, CDR1 is KGHSH, CDR2 LQKENI. Trimming removed 1 base from V and 4 bases from J, with 4 bases in between. This CDR3 has 12 amino acids. The CDR3 nucleotides read TGTGCCAGCTCACCACAGAGAGAGACCCAGTACTTC. Its translation: CASSPQRETQYF.

This chain connects TRBV9 to TRBJ2-1; 7 nucleotides line up with TRBD2. With 4 bases clipped from V and 3 bases from J, the junction kept 7 bases outside the gene matches. CDR1 SGDLS and CDR2 YYNGEE come from the germline V gene. This CDR3 has 15 residues. The CDR3 loop reads CASSRLGGGYNEQFF. CDR3 coding DNA: TGTGCCAGCAGCCGCTTGGGGGGGGGCTACAATGAGCAGTTCTTC.

The V and J genes are TRBV6-5 and TRBJ1-5; D unclear. CDR1 is MNHEY, CDR2 SVGAGI, per germline. V was pared by 8 bases and J by 3 bases, with 11 bases between. The CDR3 is made up of 13 amino acids. CDR3 bases: TGTGCCAGCGGGAGCACGGCCAATCAGCCCCAGCATTTT. It codes for CASGSTANQPQHF.

CDR3 in DNA: TGTGCCAGCAGCCCCCCGCGAAATCAGCCCCAGCATTTT. Protein: CASSPPRNQPQHF. This rearrangement joins TRBV28 to TRBJ1-5; no clear D. Germline CDR1 MDHEN, CDR2 SYDVKM. V was trimmed by 6 bases and J by 4 bases, leaving 10 bases between them. The CDR3 has 13 amino acids.

This rearrangement joins TRBV7-9 to TRBJ1-1; a possible D gene is TRBD1 (6 bases). Germline-derived CDR1 and CDR2 are SEHNR and FQNEAQ (reference sequence). The CDR3 sequence is 15 residues long. V was shortened by 4 bases and J by 1 base, with 13 bases between the two germline ends. CDR3 in DNA: TGTGCCAGCAGCTCGCGACAGGCTGCGAACACTGAAGCTTTCTTT. This codes for CASSSRQAANTEAFF.

CDR3 in DNA: TGTGCCAGCAGTTTCGGACTAGCGGTCTCCTACGAGCAGTACTTC. This gives the protein CASSFGLAVSYEQYF. The rearrangement joins TRBV11-1 to TRBJ2-7, with 10 bases matching TRBD2. V was pared by 6 bases and J by 0 bases, with 5 bases of the junction left unmatched. The CDR3 extends over 15 amino acids. Per germline, CDR1 SGHAT and CDR2 FQDESV (reference sequence). The variable domain in full, with the rest retrieved from reference TRBV11-1 and TRBJ2-7, is EAEVAQSPRYKITEKSQAVAFWCDPISGHATLYWYRQILGQGPELLVQFQDESVVDDSQLPKDRFSAERLKGVDSTLKIQPAELGDSAMYLCASSFGLAVSYEQYFGPGTRLTVT.

This clone was observed a handful of times. The V and J genes are TRBV14 and TRBJ2-7, with a weak D call TRBD2 (6 bases). CDR3 length equals 13 residues. The germline CDR1 and CDR2 sequences are SGHDN and FVKESK. Trimming stripped 4 bases from V and 6 bases from J, with 13 bases between. The CDR3 DNA sequence: TGTGCCAGCAGCCCGGGACTGGGACGCGAGCAGTACTTC. This codes for CASSPGLGREQYF.

As regards this clone: The sample carries other DNA sequences with the same CDR3. The V call is TRBV6-2 or TRBV6-3, the J call TRBJ2-5; the match to TRBD1 covers 7 bases. V lost 5 bases and J lost 5; bases outside the gene matches: 11. The CDR3 length is 15 residues. Germline CDR1 reads MNHEY; CDR2 reads SVGEGT. The CDR3 nucleotides are TGTGCCAGCAGTACCCCCAACAGGGGACGGGAGACCCAGTACTTC. It is translated as CASSTPNRGRETQYF.

The rearrangement links TRBV18 to TRBJ1-2; possibly TRBD1 for D (5 bases). V lost 0 bases and J lost 6, with 8 bases in between. The CDR3 contains 13 residues. CDR1 KGHSH and CDR2 LQKENI come from the germline V gene. The CDR3 spells CASSPPGEDGYTF. CDR3 DNA sequence: TGTGCCAGCTCACCACCGGGGGAGGATGGCTACACCTTC.

The CDR3 nucleotides are TGTGCCAGCAGTTCACCCCGGGATGTAAAAGAGACCCAGTACTTC. The encoded protein is CASSSPRDVKETQYF. The chain has TRBV28 and TRBJ2-5, with D possibly being TRBD2 (5 bases). The germline gives CDR1 MDHEN, CDR2 SYDVKM. The CDR3 has 15 residues. V shed 4 bases and J shed 3 bases, with 15 bases lying between them.

The chain links TRBV18 to TRBJ1-1; no firm D call. Trimming removed 0 bases at V and 3 bases at J, with 8 bases between. The germline CDR1 and CDR2 sequences are KGHSH and LQKENI. The CDR3 has 14 residues. The CDR3: CASSPPTRDTEAFF. In nucleotides, the CDR3 is TGTGCCAGCTCACCACCGACGAGGGACACTGAAGCTTTCTTT.

This clone was observed a single time. The rearrangement uses TRBV12-5 and TRBJ2-1, with 11 bases matching TRBD2. CDR3 length: 20 residues. CDR1 is LGHNT, CDR2 FRNRAP, per germline. Trimming removed 6 bases from V and 7 bases from J; junction bases left unmatched: 23. The CDR3 DNA reads TGTGCTAGTGGCTCAACACTCCGAGGGTCTAGCGGGAGGAAAAAGAATGAGCAGTTCTTC. Its protein is CASGSTLRGSSGRKKNEQFF.

This clone was counted once. The chain links TRBV6-5 to TRBJ2-3; possible D gene TRBD2, 5 bases. The CDR3 is 14 residues long. V was cut by 6 bases and J by 4 bases, with 14 bases left in between. Looked up from germline, CDR1 is MNHEY and CDR2 is SVGAGI. CDR3 loop: CASRLDLTSDTQYF. The CDR3 DNA reads as TGTGCCAGCAGATTGGACTTAACTTCAGATACGCAGTATTTT.

The rearrangement joins TRBV5-6 to TRBJ2-7, with TRBD2 matching over 10 bases. V lost 3 bases, J lost 4 bases, and 1 base stayed unmatched. This CDR3 contains 13 residues. CDR1 and CDR2 from the germline V gene are SGHDT and YYEEEE. The CDR3 DNA sequence: TGTGCCAGCAGCTCTAGCGGGAGTTACGAGCAGTACTTC. Translated, it gives CASSSSGSYEQYF.

This chain links TRBV30 with TRBJ2-7, with D perhaps TRBD2 (6 bases). The germline V and J ends were trimmed by 5 bases and 3 bases, with 11 bases remaining between them. The CDR3 sequence is 12 residues long. Germline CDR1 reads GTSNPN; CDR2 reads SVGIG (reference sequence). CDR3 nucleotides: TGTGCCTGGGACGCCGGGGGCTACGAGCAGTACTTC. This codes for CAWDAGGYEQYF.

This chain connects TRBV6-5 to TRBJ2-1, with a weak D call TRBD1 (6 bases). This CDR3 has 15 amino acids. V lost 2 bases to trimming and J lost 12 bases, with 20 bases between them. The V gene's germline CDR1 is MNHEY and CDR2 SVGAGI. The CDR3 region has the DNA TGTGCCAGCAGTTACGGCAGGGGTACGTTAGGTTCGCAGTTCTTC. It specifies CASSYGRGTLGSQFF.

This chain joins TRBV18 and TRBJ1-1; the match to TRBD1 covers 8 bases. The CDR3 contains 15 residues. CDR1 is KGHSH and CDR2 is LQKENI in the germline V gene. Trimming removed 2 bases from V and 3 bases from J; junction bases left unmatched: 5. The CDR3 loop reads CASSPGQGGYTEAFF. The CDR3 region has the DNA TGTGCCAGCTCACCAGGACAGGGAGGGTACACTGAAGCTTTCTTT.

The chain has TRBV15 and TRBJ2-7; D unclear. CDR1 is LNHNV, CDR2 YYDKDF, per germline (reference sequence). Trimming shortened V by 4 bases and J by 2 bases, and 12 bases separated the two germline ends. CDR3 size: 14 residues. The CDR3 reads CATSKERTTYEQYF. The CDR3 coding sequence is TGTGCCACCAGCAAGGAGAGAACGACCTACGAGCAGTACTTC.

The V call is TRBV6-5, the J call TRBJ2-1; D is ambiguous. This CDR3 comprises 12 residues. Trimming removed 5 bases at V and 9 bases at J, with 11 bases between. Germline CDR1 reads MNHEY; CDR2 reads SVGAGI. CDR3 loop: CASSPLGGEQFF. The CDR3 bases are TGTGCCAGCAGTCCCTTAGGCGGTGAGCAGTTCTTC.

The J gene is TRBJ2-7, the V gene TRBV28; 12 positions agree with TRBD2. The V gene end was trimmed by 7 bases and the J gene end by 3 bases; junction bases not matched to a gene: 7. Germline V gene data show CDR1 as MDHEN and CDR2 as SYDVKM. This CDR3 is 15 amino acids long. CDR3 in amino acids: CASTLGLAGIYEQYF. The CDR3 bases are TGTGCCAGCACCCTCGGACTAGCGGGGATCTACGAGCAGTACTTC.

The rearrangement joins TRBV6-5 to TRBJ2-3; 8 bases agree with TRBD2. Germline V gene lookup returns CDR1 MNHEY and CDR2 SVGAGI. The CDR3 covers 16 residues. V was clipped by 0 bases and J by 4 bases; unmatched bases: 6. The CDR3: CASSYSNSGTSDTQYF. As DNA, the CDR3 is TGTGCCAGCAGTTACTCGAATAGCGGGACCTCAGATACGCAGTATTTT.

V and J are TRBV28 and TRBJ1-4, with a tentative D call TRBD1 (6 bases). Germline V CDR1 and CDR2: MDHEN, SYDVKM. This CDR3 is built from 13 residues. V lost 4 bases and J lost 6, with 9 bases in between. The CDR3 here is CASSYRADEKLFF. The CDR3 bases are TGTGCCAGCAGTTACAGGGCGGATGAAAAACTGTTTTTT.